This T cell receptor (beta chain) was identified during a study of spatial heterogeneity in lung cancer. Across the whole study: Each time, sequencing found more beta-chain sequences than alpha-chain sequences. Combinations of a unique TCR and a UMI were tallied in raw reads, and on average each appeared more than ten times.

This clonotype was recorded at least ten times. The presence of a unique molecular identifier marked each TCR cDNA molecule. Each CDR3 protein gets one entry after TCRdb re-called the 5' RACE reads with MiXCR. The data show approximately 39,000 distinct CDR3 sequences, 4.5% to 6% seen once. V was pared by 5 bases and J by 2 bases, with 7 bases between. Germline lookup yields CDR1 DFQATT and CDR2 SNEGSKA (reference sequence). The CDR3 totals 11 residues. Time point: sample taken at primary tumor resection. Whole RNA, isolated from tumor, nontumor lung or frozen PBMC, was sequenced without prior sorting. Donors were around 70 untreated early-stage non-small cell lung cancer patients.

The sample consisted of PBMCs, taken at surgery. V usage is TRBV20-1 and J usage is TRBJ2-7; D unresolved. This receptor was taken from a male donor with early-stage non-small cell lung cancer. The CDR3 sequence: CSALAAYEQYF. The CDR3 nucleotides are TGCAGTGCTTTAGCAGCCTACGAGCAGTACTTC.